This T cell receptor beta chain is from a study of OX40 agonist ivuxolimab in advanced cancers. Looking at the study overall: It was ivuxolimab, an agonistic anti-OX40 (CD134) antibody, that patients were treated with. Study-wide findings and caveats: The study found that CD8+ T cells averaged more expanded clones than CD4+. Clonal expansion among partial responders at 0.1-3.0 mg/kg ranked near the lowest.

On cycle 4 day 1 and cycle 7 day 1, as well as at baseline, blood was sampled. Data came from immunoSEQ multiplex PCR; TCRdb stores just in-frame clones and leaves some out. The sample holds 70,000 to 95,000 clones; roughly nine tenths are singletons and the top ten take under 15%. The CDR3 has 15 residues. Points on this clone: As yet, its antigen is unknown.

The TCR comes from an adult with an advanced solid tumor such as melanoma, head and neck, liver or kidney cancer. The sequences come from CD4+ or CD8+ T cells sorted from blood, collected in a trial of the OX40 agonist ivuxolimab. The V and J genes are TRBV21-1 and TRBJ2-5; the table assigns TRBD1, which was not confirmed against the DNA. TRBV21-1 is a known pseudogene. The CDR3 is CASSNNDRVLVDQYF. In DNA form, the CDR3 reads TGTGCCAGCAGCAACAACGACAGGGTTCTTGTGGACCAGTACTTC.